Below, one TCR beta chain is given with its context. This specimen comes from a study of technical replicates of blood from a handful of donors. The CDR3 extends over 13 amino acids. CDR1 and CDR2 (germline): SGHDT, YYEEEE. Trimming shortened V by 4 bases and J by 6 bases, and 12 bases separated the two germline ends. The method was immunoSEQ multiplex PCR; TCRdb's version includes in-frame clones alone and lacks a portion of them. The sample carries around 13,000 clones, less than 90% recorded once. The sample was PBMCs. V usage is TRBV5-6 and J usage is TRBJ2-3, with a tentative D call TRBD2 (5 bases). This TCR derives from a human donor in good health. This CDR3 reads CASSRESGDTQYF. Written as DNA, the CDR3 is TGTGCCAGCAGCCGGGAATCGGGGGATACGCAGTATTTT.